A selection of T cell receptor beta chains follows, all from one sample in a study of T cell repertoires in cytomegalovirus infection. One entry per CDR3 protein results from TCRdb running MiXCR on the reads. The data show 630,000 or so distinct CDR3 sequences, 24% seen once. Sequenced input: CD8+ T cells from PBMCs. The receptors were gathered from a human donor in good health (CMV status not recorded). Some clones in this sample may be carry-over from other donors' samples. Both conserved end residues are part of each CDR3. The order of the fields is J gene, V gene, D gene, clone size, CDR3 DNA, CDR3 protein. A D gene is named only where the DNA matches it firmly. Clone size is not always given. Where it is, it says once, few, many or a class for expanded clones.

>TRBJ1-2|TRBV20-1|NA|few
TGCAGTGCTAGAGAGGGCGGTTCTATGAGCTACACCTTC
CSAREGGSMSYTF
>TRBJ2-1|TRBV12-3/TRBV12-4|TRBD1|NA
TGTGCCAGCAGTGGGGACAGAGAGTCCTACAATGAGCAGTTCTTC
CASSGDRESYNEQFF
>TRBJ1-5|TRBV12-5|NA|few
TGTGCTAGTCGAGGGGAGTATAGCAATCAGCCCCAGCATTTT
CASRGEYSNQPQHF
>TRBJ1-1|TRBV29-1|NA|NA
TGCAGCGTTGGCCAGGGGATTAACACTGAAGCTTTCTTT
CSVGQGINTEAFF
>TRBJ2-7|TRBV29-1|NA|NA
TGCAGCGTTGACTTAGTGGGGAGGTCCTACGAGCAGTACTTC
CSVDLVGRSYEQYF
>TRBJ2-5|TRBV13|NA|few
TGTGCCAGCAGCCCCACCTACAGGGATAAAGAGACCCAGTACTTC
CASSPTYRDKETQYF
>TRBJ1-1|TRBV20-1|NA|few
TGCAGTGCTCCCTGGGGGGGGGCTGGGAACACTGAAGCTTTCTTT
CSAPWGGAGNTEAFF
>TRBJ2-6|TRBV7-9|TRBD1|many
TGTGCCAGCAGCGCCCGACAGGGTTTAGGGGCCAACGTCCTGACTTTC
CASSARQGLGANVLTF
>TRBJ1-4|TRBV20-1|TRBD1|NA
TGCAGTGCCCCAGGACAGGGGGCGCCAGCTAATGAAAAACTGTTTTTT
CSAPGQGAPANEKLFF
>TRBJ2-1|TRBV5-1|TRBD1|NA
TGCGCCAGCAGCTTTGGAACCGGGACAGAAACTAATGAGCAGTTCTTC
CASSFGTGTETNEQFF
>TRBJ2-1|TRBV7-9|TRBD2|NA
TGTGCCAGCAGCCCCCGACTAGCGGGGGTTAATGAGCAGTTCTTC
CASSPRLAGVNEQFF
>TRBJ2-1|TRBV6-2/TRBV6-3|NA|NA
TGTACCAGCAGTCCTGTGGACAGCTACAATGAGCAGTTCTTC
CTSSPVDSYNEQFF
>TRBJ2-3|TRBV12-3/TRBV12-4|NA|few
TGTGCCAGCAGACTAGTAGTCACAGATACGCAGTATTTT
CASRLVVTDTQYF
>TRBJ2-1|TRBV6-6|NA|many
TGTGCCAGCAGTTACGTGGTAAATGAGCAGTTCTTC
CASSYVVNEQFF
>TRBJ1-5|TRBV28|NA|NA
TGTGTCAGCATGGAGACGGGGGATCAGCCCCAGCATTTT
CVSMETGDQPQHF
>TRBJ2-7|TRBV20-1|TRBD1|many
TGCAGTGCCTGGGACAGCTCCTACGAGCAGTACTTC
CSAWDSSYEQYF
>TRBJ1-2|TRBV7-9|TRBD1|NA
TGTGCCAGCAGCTCAGACAGGGGGCCTAACTATGGCTACACCTTC
CASSSDRGPNYGYTF
>TRBJ2-5|TRBV7-8|NA|many
TGTGCCAGCAGCTTAGAGACAGGAGAGACCCAGTACTTC
CASSLETGETQYF
>TRBJ2-5|TRBV12-3/TRBV12-4|TRBD1|many
TGTGCCAGCAGTCTCTGGGACAGCCCCGGGGAGACCCAGTACTTC
CASSLWDSPGETQYF
>TRBJ2-3|TRBV28|TRBD1|many
TGTGCCAGCAGCTCGACAGGGAACACAGATACGCAGTATTTT
CASSSTGNTDTQYF
>TRBJ2-2|TRBV7-9|TRBD1|few
TGTGCCAGCAGCTCCCAGGGGGCGAACACCGGGGAGCTGTTTTTT
CASSSQGANTGELFF
>TRBJ2-1|TRBV7-6|NA|many
TGTGCCAGCAGCTTGGGCTCCCCCTCCTACAATGAGCAGTTCTTC
CASSLGSPSYNEQFF
>TRBJ2-1|TRBV5-1|TRBD2|few
TGCGCCAGCAGCTGGTCTAGCGGGGGAGCTTCGGGTGAGCAGTTCTTC
CASSWSSGGASGEQFF
>TRBJ2-2|TRBV20-1|NA|few
TGCAGTGCGGTTTTATCCGGCACCGAGACGAACACCGGGGAGCTGTTTTTT
CSAVLSGTETNTGELFF
>TRBJ1-5|TRBV7-9|TRBD1|many
TGTGCCAGCAGCTTAGTCCTCGGGACAGGATTCTATCAGCCCCAGCATTTT
CASSLVLGTGFYQPQHF
>TRBJ1-1|TRBV15|NA|NA
TGTGCCACCGGGATGGGGGGTGAAGCTTTCTTT
CATGMGGEAFF
>TRBJ2-1|TRBV29-1|TRBD2|NA
TGCAGCGTTGAATGGTTCCCGCAAGTGGCACGGGGGGATGAGCAGTTCTTC
CSVEWFPQVARGDEQFF
>TRBJ1-6|TRBV7-2|NA|many
TGTGCCAGCAGTTCACAGGGCCCCCAATTAAATTCACCCCTCCACTTT
CASSSQGPQLNSPLHF
>TRBJ1-1|TRBV7-6|NA|few
TGTGCCAGCAGCTTAGATTTGCGGACTGAAGCTTTCTTT
CASSLDLRTEAFF